Listed here is a single TCR beta chain. CDR1 is MNHEY and CDR2 is SMNVEV in the germline V gene (reference sequence). The CDR3 sequence is 14 residues long. V gave up 7 bases and J gave up 7 bases, with 19 bases separating them. The data derive from a study of CD8 T cells in Susac syndrome. Reverse transcription of roughly 0.5 to 1 ug RNA was carried out with random hexamers. Each CDR3 protein is one row after TCRdb ran MiXCR on the immunoSEQ multiplex PCR reads. The sample records about 130,000 distinct CDR3 sequences, approximately 95% being singletons. The receptor was derived from a human donor with Susac syndrome. Sequenced: CD8+ T cells from PBMCs. The rearrangement uses TRBV27 and TRBJ1-1, with TRBD1 as a possible D gene (5 bases). The CDR3 DNA reads as TGTGCCAGCAACCACTTTGGGGCGGTTGGTGAAGCTTTCTTT. Amino acids: CASNHFGAVGEAFF.